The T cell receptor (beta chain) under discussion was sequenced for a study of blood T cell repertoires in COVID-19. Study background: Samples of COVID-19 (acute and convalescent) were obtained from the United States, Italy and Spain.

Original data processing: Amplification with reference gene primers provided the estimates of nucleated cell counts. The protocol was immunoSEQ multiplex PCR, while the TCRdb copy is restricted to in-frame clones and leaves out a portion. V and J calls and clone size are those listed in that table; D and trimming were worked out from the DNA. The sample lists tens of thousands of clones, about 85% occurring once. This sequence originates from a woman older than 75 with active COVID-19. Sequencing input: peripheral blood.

CDR3 region: CASSLGSTGGGTQYF. CDR3 coding DNA: TGCGCCAGCAGCTTGGGATCGACAGGAGGAGGCACGCAGTATTTT. The chain joins TRBV5-1 to TRBJ2-3, with D possibly TRBD1 on 6 matching bases. Per the germline V gene, CDR1 is SGHRS and CDR2 is YFSETQ. Trimming stripped 0 bases from V and 9 bases from J, with 17 bases between. CDR3 size: 15 residues.